The 30 T cell receptor beta chains listed next were all sequenced from one sample in a study of blood T cells in healthy people across ages. A second PCR, run for about 7 to 11 cycles, used a sample-barcoded 5' primer plus a J-beta primer mix. TCRdb processed the 5' RACE reads anew with MiXCR; each CDR3 protein has one entry. The sample consists of roughly 680,000 distinct CDR3 sequences, 45% to 60% of them appearing once. The sequenced sample was blood. The receptors were gathered from a woman at least 80 years old in good health.

On this clonotype itself: A much larger clone differs from this one at a single base, so this may be a read error. The chain is built from TRBV4-2 and TRBJ2-6; a possible D gene is TRBD2 (6 bases). Germline CDR1 reads LGHNA; CDR2 reads YNFKEQ. CDR3 length: 20 amino acids. Trimming took 4 bases from V and 2 from J, leaving 24 bases between them. For the CDR3, the DNA is TGTGCCAGCAGCCCTAACAAGAGGCAAATCACTAGCCCTGGGGCCAACGTCCTGACTTTC. It translates to CASSPNKRQITSPGANVLTF.

The chain joins TRBV15 to TRBJ1-1, with a tentative D call TRBD1 (5 bases). V lost 0 bases to trimming and J lost 4 bases, with 15 bases between them. There are 16 residues in the CDR3. Looked up from germline, CDR1 is LNHNV and CDR2 is YYDKDF (reference sequence). CDR3 coding DNA: TGTGCCACCAGCAGAGATCGGTCGGGGGGGGGCACTGAAGCTTTCTTT. Translated, it gives CATSRDRSGGGTEAFF.

This clonotype was counted at least ten times. The rearrangement uses TRBV5-1 and TRBJ2-1, with TRBD2 matching over 14 bases. CDR1 is SGHRS and CDR2 is YFSETQ in the germline V gene. The CDR3 runs to 16 residues. J gave up 0 bases and V 4 bases, and 0 bases lay outside the gene matches. The CDR3 sequence: CASSGTSGSSYNEQFF. DNA for the CDR3: TGCGCCAGCAGCGGGACTAGCGGGAGCTCCTACAATGAGCAGTTCTTC.

This clonotype has only a few counts. This chain joins TRBV29-1 and TRBJ1-2; 9 bases match TRBD1. The CDR3 runs to 16 residues. The germline CDR1 and CDR2 sequences are SQVTM and ANQGSEA. V shed 6 bases and J 3 bases; nucleotides not matched to a gene: 14. CDR3 protein: CSVTTRGDRAYYGYTF. CDR3 coding DNA: TGCAGCGTGACGACCCGAGGGGACAGGGCGTACTATGGCTACACCTTC.

This clonotype appeared a few times. This sequence joins TRBV30 and TRBJ2-7, with D maybe TRBD1 (5 bases). V lost 7 bases and J 1 base, leaving 17 bases between the germline ends. The CDR3 loop spans 14 amino acids. Germline V gene data show CDR1 as GTSNPN and CDR2 as SVGIG (reference sequence). Here the CDR3 DNA reads TGTGCCTCTGAAGGGGCGTTCGGATCCTACGAGCAGTACTTC. Translated: CASEGAFGSYEQYF.

Of note for this clonotype: This may stem from a read error, because a much larger clone lies one nucleotide away. The chain is built from TRBV6-6 and TRBJ1-1, with a weak D call TRBD1 (6 bases). This CDR3 contains 14 residues. Germline V gene sequence: CDR1 MNHNY, CDR2 SVGAGI (reference sequence). V was trimmed by 6 bases and J by 1 base, leaving 12 bases between them. The CDR3 nucleotides read TGTGCCAGCAGAGCCCTGACAGGGAACACTGAAGCTTTCTTT. Protein sequence: CASRALTGNTEAFF.

This clonotype appeared a single time. The V call is TRBV5-8, the J call TRBJ1-6; no firm D call. Germline assignment: CDR1 SGHTS and CDR2 YDEGEE. This CDR3 contains 13 residues. The V end lost 4 bases, the J end lost 9 bases, and 11 bases lay between the germline ends. CDR3 loop: CASSTIQISPLHF. CDR3 coding DNA: TGTGCCAGCAGCACCATACAGATTTCACCCCTCCACTTT.

V gene TRBV7-6 combines with J gene TRBJ2-3; TRBD2 matches 12 bases. The trim removed 4 bases at V and 1 base at J, leaving 9 bases unmatched. CDR3 length: 18 amino acids. CDR1 and CDR2 from the germline V gene are SGHVS and FNYEAQ. Here the CDR3 reads CASSSSSGRALGTDTQYF. As DNA, the CDR3 is TGTGCCAGCAGCTCCTCTAGCGGGAGGGCCTTGGGCACAGATACGCAGTATTTT.

This clonotype was observed a few times. V and J are TRBV29-1 and TRBJ1-1; no clear D. The V gene lost 6 bases and the J gene lost 0 bases, with 11 bases spanning the gap. CDR3 length: 13 amino acids. Per the germline V gene, CDR1 is SQVTM and CDR2 is ANQGSEA. Here the CDR3 reads CSVKSTLNTEAFF. CDR3 nucleotides: TGCAGCGTCAAATCGACACTGAACACTGAAGCTTTCTTT.

This clonotype was recorded many times. The J gene is TRBJ2-7, the V gene TRBV20-1, with TRBD2 identical over 9 bases. Germline V gene sequence: CDR1 DFQATT, CDR2 SNEGSKA (reference sequence). The junction had 4 bases not matched to a gene; V was cut back by 0 bases and J by 4 bases. The length of the CDR3 is 14 residues. The CDR3 bases are TGCAGTGCTAGAGATTCAGCGGGAGGTTACGAGCAGTACTTC. Translated, it gives CSARDSAGGYEQYF.

This clonotype has only a few counts. The chain recombines TRBV18 with TRBJ2-4; D ambiguous. Germline lookup yields CDR1 KGHSH and CDR2 LQKENI. V was cut by 2 bases and J by 2 bases, with 10 bases left in between. This CDR3 has 15 residues. CDR3 sequence: CASSPGWLTKNIQYF. For the CDR3, the DNA is TGTGCCAGCTCACCAGGGTGGCTGACCAAAAACATTCAGTACTTC.

Turning to this clonotype: This may be a read error, as it is one base from a much larger clone. This rearrangement joins TRBV4-3 to TRBJ2-1; D is undetermined. This CDR3 is 17 amino acids long. The ends were cut back, 0 bases at V and 1 base at J, with 13 bases in the middle. Germline CDR1 is LGHNA and CDR2 is YSLEER. The CDR3 DNA sequence: TGCGCCAGCAGCCAAGATACCGCAGGAGTGTCCTACAATGAGCAGTTCTTC. This codes for CASSQDTAGVSYNEQFF.

This clonotype was seen a handful of times. This chain connects TRBV29-1 to TRBJ2-3; 10 bases fit TRBD1. The V segment lost 7 bases and the J segment 6 bases; nucleotides outside the gene matches: 4. Germline assignment: CDR1 SQVTM and CDR2 ANQGSEA. This CDR3 is built from 12 residues. DNA for the CDR3: TGCAGCGGGGGGACAGGGGCCGATACGCAGTATTTT. Its translation is CSGGTGADTQYF.

The chain uses TRBV28 and TRBJ2-1; 14 nucleotides align to TRBD2. V shed 1 base and J 8 bases; nucleotides not matched to a gene: 10. The CDR3 is 18 residues long. Germline CDR1 is MDHEN and CDR2 is SYDVKM. The chain's CDR3 is CASSLYRGGTSGSYEQFF. The CDR3 DNA reads TGTGCCAGCAGTTTATATAGGGGGGGGACTAGCGGGAGCTATGAGCAGTTCTTC.

This clonotype was recorded once. V is TRBV3-1 and J is TRBJ2-1, with 7 bases that match TRBD2. Germline lookup yields CDR1 LGHDT and CDR2 YNNKEL (reference sequence). Germline trimming cut 1 base from V and 5 bases from J; bases unmatched to any gene: 8. The CDR3 has 16 amino acids. In nucleotides, the CDR3 is TGTGCCAGCAGCCAAGGGGTTCGGGAGGTAAACAATGAGCAGTTCTTC. It codes for CASSQGVREVNNEQFF.

As concerns this clonotype: A much larger clone differs from this one at a single base, so this may be a read error. This chain links TRBV24-1 with TRBJ2-7, with D perhaps matching TRBD1 (6 bases). The DNA matches TRBJ2-5 better at its end, which makes the J call doubtful. Germline V lookup: CDR1 KGHDR, CDR2 SFDVKD. This CDR3 is 15 amino acids long. Here the CDR3 DNA reads TGTGCCACCAGTGACTCGGGACAACCTAAAGAGACCCAGTACTTC. This codes for CATSDSGQPKETQYF.

For this clonotype: This clone may be a read error of a much larger clone one base away. The DNA of the CDR3 is TGTGCCGGCAGCCACAGCGGGAGCTCCTACAATGAGCAGTTCTTC. It codes for CAGSHSGSSYNEQFF. V is TRBV28 and J is TRBJ2-1; 8 nucleotides align to TRBD2. The CDR3 sequence is 15 residues long. Germline V CDR1 and CDR2: MDHEN, SYDVKM.

The V and J genes are TRBV12-3 or TRBV12-4 and TRBJ2-3; 8 bases fit TRBD2. CDR3 length: 15 amino acids. V trimming: 6 bases; J trimming: 9 bases; junction bases outside the gene matches: 14. The DNA for the CDR3 is TGTGCCAGCAGCCCAAGCGGGGGCAGGAAGTTGACGCAGTATTTT. Its translation: CASSPSGGRKLTQYF.

A word on this clonotype: A much larger clone lies one base from this, so it may be a read error. The chain joins TRBV2 to TRBJ2-7; the D is unclear. The assigned J gene may be wrong: the sequence end matches TRBJ2-5 better. The CDR3 consists of 14 residues. CDR1 is SNHLY, CDR2 FYNNEI, per germline. The DNA for the CDR3 is TGTGCCAGCAGTGCGGACGGCGGCCGGGAGACCCAGTACTTC. It specifies CASSADGGRETQYF.

V gene TRBV20-1 combines with J gene TRBJ2-5; perhaps D is TRBD1 or TRBD2 (5 bases each). The DNA matches TRBJ2-7 better at its end, which makes the J call doubtful. This CDR3 spans 11 amino acids. Germline V gives CDR1 DFQATT, CDR2 SNEGSKA (reference sequence). The CDR3: CSAARGAEQYF. CDR3 DNA: TGCAGTGCGGCAAGGGGAGCCGAGCAGTACTTC.

There are many counts of this clonotype. The rearrangement joins TRBV6-6 to TRBJ2-2; 8 bases agree with TRBD1. Trimming removed 5 bases from V and 4 bases from J; junction bases left unmatched: 3. The CDR3 sequence is 14 residues long. Per germline, CDR1 MNHNY and CDR2 SVGAGI (reference sequence). The CDR3 protein is CASSARGLTGELFF. The DNA for the CDR3 is TGTGCCAGCAGTGCCAGGGGGCTCACCGGGGAGCTGTTTTTT.

This clonotype was seen many times. This chain links TRBV2 with TRBJ2-3; D unresolved. V lost 1 base and J 5 bases, leaving 4 bases between the germline ends. CDR1 SNHLY and CDR2 FYNNEI come from the germline V gene. The CDR3 has 12 amino acids. CDR3 DNA: TGTGCCAGCAGTGAAGGTGTAGATACGCAGTATTTT. Translating gives CASSEGVDTQYF.

This clonotype has more than one count but fewer than ten. One end of the junction fails to match germline, which may point to a read error. The CDR3 is CAIERERGNERFF. The CDR3 coding sequence is TGTGCGATCGAGCGGGAGCGGGGGAATGAGCGGTTCTTC. This chain links TRBV10-3 with TRBJ2-1, with 8 positions matching TRBD2. The CDR3 length is 13 residues. Germline V gene sequence: CDR1 ENHRY, CDR2 SYGVKD.

J is TRBJ1-1 and V is TRBV5-1; D gene ambiguous. The CDR3 consists of 14 residues. V was trimmed by 0 bases and J by 0 bases, leaving 6 bases between them. CDR1 and CDR2 from the germline V gene are SGHRS and YFSETQ. CDR3 residues: CASSLDNLNTEAFF. In DNA form, the CDR3 reads TGCGCCAGCAGCTTGGACAACTTGAACACTGAAGCTTTCTTT.

The chain links TRBV5-1 to TRBJ1-4, with 8 bases that match TRBD1. Trimming at V came to 4 bases and at J to 4 bases, leaving 6 bases not matched to a gene. CDR3 length: 15 amino acids. From germline, CDR1 is SGHRS and CDR2 YFSETQ. The CDR3 DNA reads TGCGCCAGCAGCGACGGACAGGGCTATAATGAAAAACTGTTTTTT. Translated: CASSDGQGYNEKLFF.

This clonotype was seen more than once but under ten times. The J gene is TRBJ2-7, the V gene TRBV5-1; the D gene is possibly TRBD1 (6 bases). The CDR3 runs 16 residues. Per the germline V gene, CDR1 is SGHRS and CDR2 is YFSETQ. V was pared by 4 bases and J by 0 bases, with 17 bases between. CDR3: CASSTGDRPTSYEQYF. The CDR3 bases are TGCGCCAGCAGCACCGGCGACAGGCCTACCTCCTACGAGCAGTACTTC.

This clonotype has more than one count but fewer than ten. The V call is TRBV20-1, the J call TRBJ2-1; D not certain. CDR1 is DFQATT, CDR2 SNEGSKA, per germline (reference sequence). V lost 3 bases and J 9 bases, leaving 9 bases between the germline ends. The CDR3 spans 11 residues. For the CDR3, the DNA is TGCAGTGCTAGTCCCGTTTCTGAGCAGTTCTTC. This encodes CSASPVSEQFF.

The rearrangement uses TRBV5-1 and TRBJ2-1; perhaps TRBD2 as D (6 bases). CDR3 size: 14 residues. The V and J ends lost 4 bases and 6 bases respectively, with 14 bases between them. Germline CDR1 is SGHRS and CDR2 is YFSETQ. The CDR3 bases are TGCGCCAGCAGCCCCCGGGACGGGGGCAATGAGCAGTTCTTC. Encoded protein: CASSPRDGGNEQFF.

This clonotype was observed at least ten times. This sequence joins TRBV6-6 and TRBJ2-1; TRBD1 matches 8 bases. The CDR3 consists of 12 residues. Looked up from germline, CDR1 is MNHNY and CDR2 is SVGAGI (reference sequence). The junction had 2 bases not matched to a gene; V was cut back by 10 bases and J by 3 bases. The CDR3 protein is CATGTGYNEQFF. The CDR3 DNA sequence: TGTGCCACGGGGACAGGCTACAATGAGCAGTTCTTC.

The rearrangement uses TRBV12-3 or TRBV12-4 and TRBJ2-1; 11 nucleotides match TRBD2. The CDR3 is 13 residues long. V was pared by 5 bases and J by 9 bases, with 3 bases of the junction left unmatched. DNA of the CDR3: TGTGCCAGCAGTCTGACTAGCGGGATTGAGCAGTTCTTC. It codes for CASSLTSGIEQFF.